The 3 T cell receptor beta chains in this list originate from one sample, sequenced in a study of T cells after yellow fever vaccination (dated by TCRdb to between 2019 and 2020). Libraries were prepared through 5' RACE. Instrument on record: Illumina NovaSeq 6000. TCRdb handled the public reads itself, with Q25 trimming in fastp and clone calling in MiXCR, and kept productive beta chains. CDR3 protein duplicates are merged, each entry listing the most common genes and DNA. Recorded for this sample are 300,000 to 400,000 distinct CDR3 sequences; approximately 12% of them occurred a single time. The top ten clones comprise 3.2% of the sample. This specimen's treatment or condition label, per the study, means: live attenuated yellow fever vaccine strain. The sample consisted of CD4+ T cells sorted from PBMCs, taken 15 days after the yellow fever booster vaccination. The origin of the receptors is a young man who received the YFV17D yellow fever vaccine.

This clonotype turned up a few times. The chain carries TRBV7-2 and TRBJ2-5; 10 nucleotides align to TRBD2. Looked up from germline, CDR1 is SGHTA and CDR2 is FQGNSA. V lost 6 bases to trimming and J lost 7 bases; unmatched junction nucleotides: 11. The CDR3 sequence is 15 residues long. The CDR3 is CASSSLAGPGGTQYF. Written as DNA, the CDR3 is TGTGCCAGCAGTTCACTAGCGGGGCCTGGGGGGACCCAGTACTTC.

The V call is TRBV5-1, the J call TRBJ1-6, with D hard to call. The CDR3 loop spans 12 amino acids. CDR1 SGHRS and CDR2 YFSETQ come from the germline V gene. The V and J ends lost 5 bases and 7 bases respectively, with 7 bases between them. CDR3 sequence: CASRSENSPLHF. The CDR3 DNA reads TGCGCCAGCAGATCCGAGAATTCACCCCTCCACTTT.

The CDR3 bases are TGTGCCGGCGGCAGGGGGCTAGACTATGGCTACACCTTC. It is translated as CAGGRGLDYGYTF. The genes are TRBV10-3 and TRBJ1-2; 8 nucleotides align to TRBD1. The CDR3 totals 13 residues. CDR1 is ENHRY, CDR2 SYGVKD, per germline. V was clipped by 11 bases and J by 3 bases; unmatched bases: 8.